The TCR beta chain under discussion was sequenced for a study of graft-versus-host responses after intestinal transplantation. Study overall: Recipients had multivisceral, liver-intestinal, or isolated intestinal transplants. Points from the study as a whole: The authors found GvH clones in recipient marrow, some appearing first in ileum or blood.

Data came from immunoSEQ multiplex PCR; TCRdb stores just in-frame clones and leaves some out. The sample includes over 8,000 clones, about 28% seen only once; the top ten take about 5.8%. The authors combined roughly 200,000 CFSE-labeled responder cells with roughly 200,000 irradiated, violet-dye-labeled stimulator cells in plates. CD3+CD4+ and CD3+CD8+ responders that were proliferating and CFSE-low were sorted post-reaction. This CDR3 contains 16 residues. Trimming took 0 bases from V and 2 from J, leaving 11 bases between them. CDR1 is SGHRS, CDR2 YFSETQ, per germline. The sequence came from a human patient who was an organ donor for intestinal transplantation. The source material was alloreactive CD4+ T cells from a mixed lymphocyte reaction culture, sampled before transplantation. Subset noted: CFSE-low proliferating T cells sorted from roughly six-day pre-transplant mixed lymphocyte reaction (GvH or HvG direction). J is TRBJ2-2 and V is TRBV5-1, with D hard to call. The CDR3 protein is CASSLAPYTNTGELFF. The CDR3 DNA sequence: TGCGCCAGCAGCTTGGCCCCCTATACTAACACCGGGGAGCTGTTTTTT.